This TCR beta chain comes out of a study of shared clonotypes between healthy human individuals (dated by TCRdb to the early 2020s). About the study as a whole: The cohort included a few men and two women between 18 and 49 years of age. To estimate repertoire size and how much clonotype sharing occurs between individuals, the study deeply sequenced the blood TCR repertoires of a handful of healthy adults. To increase sequencing depth and limit assay-specific biases, different laboratories used diverse techniques to prepare libraries and sequence TCR repertoires. Between about 0.85 and 9.5 billion PBMCs per donor were obtained by leukapheresis. Broader findings and caveats from the paper: Because the study included a small number of donors, the genetic and exposure-history diversity represented was limited. Sampling was limited to blood, and TCR repertoires in tissue likely differ from TCR repertoires in blood. Based on pairwise subsampling, the degree of clonotype sharing among donors was expected to be affected by sequencing depth.

The donors were healthy, HIV-negative adults with no recently reported acute infections or vaccinations. All donors were Caucasian adults living in Nashville, Tennessee, USA. In the unsorted samples, some 94 million PBMCs were counted, and genomic DNA was extracted using the QIAamp DNA Blood Mini kit. Blood was collected by leukapheresis, and PBMCs were isolated by Ficoll-Histopaque density gradient centrifugation and then cryopreserved in liquid nitrogen vapor phase. Turning to this clone: Its cognate antigen has yet to be identified. No base quality information exists; no much larger clone differs at one position.

The CDR3 has 14 amino acids, counting the end cysteine and phenylalanine. Only the CDR3 region is kept as DNA, spanning 42 bases read in frame from base 1. At the junction V is shortened by 3 bases and J by 3 bases, with 11 bases in between. CDR1 and CDR2 were assigned from the germline V gene as SGHTA and FQGNSA. Using the deep immunoSEQ assay, TCR CDR3 regions were amplified from genomic DNA by multiplex PCR. Genomic DNA extracted from each cell subset was distributed evenly over all wells of several immunoSEQ 96-well plates, and each plate served as one replicate. For unsorted PBMC, roughly 0.3 ug of genomic DNA, equivalent to 30,000 to 35,000 T cell genomes, went into each replicate PCR. Ten immunoSEQ deep assay plates were used to sequence unsorted PBMC genomic DNA. Purified libraries were quantified with a Qubit 3.0 fluorometer, sized on a Bioanalyzer 2100, and re-quantified with the KAPA Library Quantification kit. Every immunoSEQ 96-well plate was sequenced on a dedicated single-read 150-cycle Illumina NextSeq 550 flow cell. Concerning the study's data processing: The immunoSEQ output contained only junctional sequences without quality scores, so filtering could not match that applied to full-length reads. Sequences were annotated with PyIR, a Python wrapper for IgBLAST v1.9, using IMGT germline references to assign V/J genes and CDR3. Reads were filtered out if the reads had weak V/J assignments (E-value above 1e-6), no CDR3, stop codons, out-of-frame junctions, or ambiguous translated residues. V3J clonotypes were defined as sequences sharing an identical inferred V gene, J gene, and CDR3 amino acid sequence. Percentage overlap between repertoires was calculated by dividing the number of shared unique clonotypes by the size of the smaller repertoire. RTK rarefaction, the Chao1 estimator, and Recon v2.1 estimates of unobserved clonotypes were used to assess repertoire richness. Here the immuneACCESS table is served through TCRdb, limited to in-frame sequences with V and J called. Missing clones are a known gap in these copies; in checked studies unresolved V genes cover under half, and the rest lacks a known reason. V and J calls and clone size are those listed in that table; D and trimming were worked out from the DNA. Within this sample are around 500,000 clones, with approximately 80% of them counted one time only. The ten largest make up 13% of the sample.

The receptor's source is a woman between 40 and 50 years old in good health. Some clones in this sample may be carry-over from other donors' samples. Material for sequencing was PBMCs. The V and J genes are TRBV7-2 and TRBJ1-1; TRBD1 is possibly the D segment (5 matching bases). The sequence in DNA is TGTGCCAGCAGCTTGGGGCTAAAGGACACTGAAGCTTTCTTT. Translated, this is CASSLGLKDTEAFF.